This TCR beta chain appears in the sequencing data of a study of T cell repertoires in cytomegalovirus infection. Study summary: It was the public TCR beta signatures that indicated both CMV infection and matching HLA type.

TCRdb independently ran MiXCR on the reads; one entry per CDR3 protein. The sample has 200,000 to 300,000 distinct CDR3 sequences; approximately 15% are singletons. Deletions cut 4 bases from V and 9 bases from J, with 13 bases between. Per germline, CDR1 SQVTM and CDR2 ANQGSEA. This CDR3 spans 13 amino acids. What was sequenced was PBMCs. The V call is TRBV29-1, the J call TRBJ1-6; D ambiguous. This clonotype was obtained from a human donor in good health (CMV status not recorded). Some clones in this sample may be carry-over from other donors' samples. The CDR3 DNA sequence: TGCAGCGTTGCTCAAGAAGGCCCTTCACCCCTCCACTTT. Translating gives CSVAQEGPSPLHF.